The next 23 T cell receptor beta chains were all read from a single sample in a study of T cells in tuberculosis. Time point in this sample: new active TB diagnosis, blood taken before or within 7 days of starting treatment. The assay was immunoSEQ multiplex PCR, and TCRdb's table has in-frame clones only and misses some. Found here are tens of thousands of clones, about 91% of them singletons; the top ten hold 7%. This specimen consisted of PBMCs, obtained at tuberculosis diagnosis. The source is an adult with tuberculosis. Some clones in this sample may be carry-over from other donors' samples.

The CDR3 DNA sequence: TGTGCCAGCAGCTTCAGGGGGTTCACAGATACGCAGTATTTT. Amino acids: CASSFRGFTDTQYF. The rearrangement links TRBV5-5 to TRBJ2-3; 7 bases align to TRBD1. The CDR3 is made up of 14 amino acids. CDR1 is SGHKS and CDR2 is YYEKEE in the germline V gene (reference sequence). Trimming removed 2 bases from V and 2 bases from J; junction bases left unmatched: 2.

The rearrangement joins TRBV29-1 to TRBJ1-2, with TRBD1 matching over 8 bases. Per germline, CDR1 SQVTM and CDR2 ANQGSEA. V lost 3 bases to trimming and J lost 6 bases; unmatched junction nucleotides: 18. CDR3 length: 17 residues. CDR3 nucleotide sequence: TGCAGCGTTGAGTGGGTCAGGGGGCTAGGATCCACCAATGGCTACACCTTC. Amino acids: CSVEWVRGLGSTNGYTF.

This chain's CDR3 is CASSMAGAKETQYF. CDR3 DNA sequence: TGTGCCAGTAGTATGGCAGGGGCAAAAGAGACCCAGTACTTC. V gene TRBV19 combines with J gene TRBJ2-5; a weak D match, TRBD1 (6 bases). The CDR3 contains 14 residues. V lost 3 bases, J lost 3 bases, and 11 bases lay in between. CDR1 is LNHDA, CDR2 SQIVND, per germline (reference sequence).

This CDR3 is CASTPGLSYEQYF. DNA for the CDR3: TGTGCCAGCACCCCGGGACTTTCCTACGAGCAGTACTTC. V and J are TRBV7-2 and TRBJ2-7, with D possibly being TRBD2 (6 bases). This CDR3 has 13 residues. The germline V gene has CDR1 SGHTA and CDR2 FQGNSA. Trimming left V 7 bases short and J 1 base short, with 11 bases between.

The V and J genes are TRBV11-1 and TRBJ1-1, with D possibly being TRBD1 (6 bases). The CDR3 sequence is 14 residues long. Per the germline V gene, CDR1 is SGHAT and CDR2 is FQDESV (reference sequence). V was clipped by 5 bases and J by 6 bases, with 16 bases between them. The CDR3 region has the DNA TGTGCCAGCAGCCCCGACAGGATTAATCCTGAAGCTTTCTTT. The encoded protein is CASSPDRINPEAFF.

This chain uses TRBV6-5 with TRBJ1-2; 9 nucleotides line up with TRBD1. Germline lookup yields CDR1 MNHEY and CDR2 SVGAGI. The junction had 7 bases not matched to a gene; V was cut back by 6 bases and J by 5 bases. The CDR3 spans 14 residues. The CDR3 sequence is CASSIRDREYGYTF. The CDR3 coding sequence is TGTGCCAGCAGCATCAGGGACAGGGAATATGGCTACACCTTC.

The chain uses TRBV18 and TRBJ2-1, with 9 bases aligning to TRBD2. CDR1 is KGHSH, CDR2 LQKENI, per germline. Losses at the gene ends were 1 base for V and 8 bases for J; bases not matched to a gene: 12. The CDR3 has 17 residues. The CDR3 reads CASSPLRSIAGADEQFF. CDR3 in DNA: TGTGCCAGCTCACCACTCCGAAGCATAGCGGGGGCGGATGAGCAGTTCTTC.

The chain recombines TRBV14 with TRBJ1-6; 7 positions agree with TRBD1. The trim removed 1 base at V and 7 bases at J, leaving 4 bases unmatched. Germline V gene data show CDR1 as SGHDN and CDR2 as FVKESK. The CDR3 has 15 amino acids. The CDR3 DNA sequence: TGTGCCAGCAGCCAAGCCGGGACAGAAAATTCACCCCTCCACTTT. It is translated as CASSQAGTENSPLHF.

This chain connects TRBV29-1 to TRBJ2-1, with D possibly TRBD1 on 5 matching bases. Germline V gene lookup returns CDR1 SQVTM and CDR2 ANQGSEA. The CDR3 length is 15 residues. The V end was cut by 0 bases, the J end by 4 bases, with 13 bases between. The CDR3 spells CSVEDLARTYNEQFF. DNA of the CDR3: TGCAGCGTTGAAGATCTTGCGAGGACATACAATGAGCAGTTCTTC.

V usage is TRBV14 and J usage is TRBJ2-7; 7 bases align to TRBD2. The germline V gene has CDR1 SGHDN and CDR2 FVKESK. The CDR3 loop spans 14 amino acids. V lost 5 bases and J lost 4; bases outside the gene matches: 8. The DNA of the CDR3 is TGTGCCAGCAGCTGGACTAGTTTTACTTACGAGCAGTACTTC. This encodes CASSWTSFTYEQYF.

This sequence joins TRBV25-1 and TRBJ2-7; 10 nucleotides align to TRBD1. J was trimmed by 7 bases and V by 7 bases; bases with no gene match: 7. This CDR3 region has 13 residues. Germline CDR1 and CDR2: MGHDK and SYGVNS. The CDR3 protein is CASKQDRGFEQYF. CDR3 bases: TGTGCCAGCAAACAGGACAGGGGGTTTGAGCAGTACTTC.

The chain recombines TRBV5-4 with TRBJ2-1; 8 bases line up with TRBD2. Germline-derived CDR1 and CDR2 are SGHNT and YYREEE (reference sequence). This CDR3 comprises 14 residues. V dropped 4 bases and J dropped 6; count of bases not matched to a gene: 6. The CDR3 reads CASSPRGGSNEQFF. For the CDR3, the DNA is TGTGCCAGCAGCCCCCGGGGGGGCTCCAATGAGCAGTTCTTC.

J is TRBJ1-6 and V is TRBV6-5, with 7 nucleotides matching TRBD1. CDR1 MNHEY and CDR2 SVGAGI come from the germline V gene. V was clipped by 7 bases and J by 5 bases; unmatched bases: 2. The CDR3 consists of 13 residues. This CDR3 reads CASTGQHNSPLHF. The CDR3 DNA is TGTGCCAGCACGGGACAGCATAATTCACCCCTCCACTTT.

The chain has TRBV12-5 and TRBJ2-7; TRBD1 matches 7 bases. The CDR3 length is 19 residues. Germline trimming cut 1 base from V and 0 bases from J; bases unmatched to any gene: 15. The germline V gene encodes CDR1 LGHNT and CDR2 FRNRAP. Here the CDR3 DNA reads TGTGCTAGTGGTTTGGCCCTCATGGACAGGCCTAAGGTCTCCTACGAGCAGTACTTC. Its translation: CASGLALMDRPKVSYEQYF.

The rearrangement links TRBV4-1 to TRBJ1-6, with D hard to call. This CDR3 region has 13 residues. V dropped 8 bases and J dropped 7 bases, with 12 bases sitting between them. Germline CDR1 reads MGHRA; CDR2 reads YSYEKL. In DNA form, the CDR3 reads TGCGCCAGCGGGCAGCTTAACAATTCACCCCTCCACTTT. Encoded protein: CASGQLNNSPLHF.

This chain connects TRBV28 to TRBJ2-1; 10 nucleotides agree with TRBD1. The CDR3 contains 17 residues. CDR1 and CDR2 (germline): MDHEN, SYDVKM. The trim removed 3 bases at V and 6 bases at J, leaving 11 bases unmatched. The CDR3 coding sequence is TGTGCCAGCAGTTTCTTTTCGGACAGGGGGGCCCTCAATGAGCAGTTCTTC. Protein sequence: CASSFFSDRGALNEQFF.

This sequence joins TRBV14 and TRBJ1-2, with TRBD1 matching over 7 bases. Trimming at V came to 5 bases and at J to 6 bases, leaving 6 bases not matched to a gene. The CDR3 spans 13 residues. CDR1 and CDR2 (germline): SGHDN, FVKESK. Written as DNA, the CDR3 is TGTGCCAGCAGCTACCGGGACAGAAATGGCTACACCTTC. Amino acid sequence: CASSYRDRNGYTF.

The genes are TRBV27 and TRBJ2-2; maybe TRBD1 (5 bases). The V gene's germline CDR1 is MNHEY and CDR2 SMNVEV (reference sequence). This CDR3 spans 14 amino acids. The V and J ends lost 6 bases and 5 bases respectively, with 13 bases between them. CDR3 loop: CASSFQGRTGELFF. CDR3 in DNA: TGTGCCAGCAGCTTCCAGGGAAGGACCGGGGAGCTGTTTTTT.

The chain combines TRBV5-1 with TRBJ2-2, with D possibly matching TRBD2 (6 bases). This CDR3 has 15 residues. The germline V gene has CDR1 SGHRS and CDR2 YFSETQ. V was shortened by 0 bases and J by 5 bases, with 11 bases between the two germline ends. DNA of the CDR3: TGCGCCAGCAGCTTGGCCAGGGCGGGGACCGGGGAGCTGTTTTTT. It encodes CASSLARAGTGELFF.

This rearrangement joins TRBV5-5 to TRBJ2-7, with 10 bases matching TRBD1. CDR1 SGHKS and CDR2 YYEKEE come from the germline V gene (reference sequence). The CDR3 covers 14 residues. The V segment lost 4 bases and the J segment 6 bases; nucleotides outside the gene matches: 7. CDR3 amino acids: CASSERQGAGEQYF. In DNA, the CDR3 is TGTGCCAGCAGCGAGCGACAGGGGGCGGGCGAGCAGTACTTC.

The V and J genes are TRBV5-6 and TRBJ1-5, with no clear D. V was trimmed by 2 bases and J by 6 bases, leaving 9 bases between them. Germline CDR1 is SGHDT and CDR2 is YYEEEE. This CDR3 has 13 amino acids. CDR3 in amino acids: CASSLGSGQPQHF. For the CDR3, the DNA is TGTGCCAGCAGCTTAGGTTCGGGTCAGCCCCAGCATTTT.

The chain combines TRBV6-5 with TRBJ1-2; D is undetermined. The germline V and J ends were trimmed by 6 bases and 8 bases, with 13 bases remaining between them. From germline, CDR1 is MNHEY and CDR2 SVGAGI. This CDR3 contains 12 residues. CDR3 sequence reads: CASRTLTWGYTF. CDR3 nucleotide sequence: TGTGCCAGCAGGACCTTGACATGGGGCTACACCTTC.

This clone was detected once. The gene calls are TRBV6-6 and TRBJ2-3; TRBD2 might be the D (6 bases). Germline CDR1 MNHNY, CDR2 SVGAGI (reference sequence). V lost 5 bases, J lost 2 bases, and 17 bases lay in between. The CDR3 is 16 amino acids. The CDR3 loop is CASSIPGLMNTDTQYF. DNA for the CDR3: TGTGCCAGCAGTATCCCGGGACTGATGAACACAGATACGCAGTATTTT.